Listed here are 14 T cell receptor beta chains from one sample, sequenced in a study of blood T cell repertoires in COVID-19. The assay was immunoSEQ multiplex PCR, and TCRdb's table has in-frame clones only and misses some. Here the sample spans roughly 200,000 clones, around 82% being singletons. The material sequenced was PBMCs or T cells enriched from blood (not recorded which). The receptors were sampled from a woman aged 55-69 years with acute COVID-19.

This clone came up once. The V gene is TRBV5-5, the J gene TRBJ1-5; the D is unclear. The germline V and J ends were trimmed by 4 bases and 2 bases, with 19 bases remaining between them. Germline values: CDR1 SGHKS, CDR2 YYEKEE (reference sequence). The CDR3 consists of 17 residues. CDR3 amino acids: CASSPGFPDEGNQPQHF. CDR3 in DNA: TGTGCCAGCAGCCCGGGGTTTCCGGACGAGGGCAATCAGCCCCAGCATTTT. Full variable domain (rest looked up from reference TRBV5-5 and TRBJ1-5): DAGVTQSPTHLIKTRGQQVTLRCSPISGHKSVSWYQQVLGQGPQFIFQYYEKEERGRGNFPDRFSARQFPNYSSELNVNALLLGDSALYLCASSPGFPDEGNQPQHFGDGTRLSIL.

V is TRBV5-5 and J is TRBJ2-7, with 7 bases fitting TRBD1. Germline CDR1 SGHKS, CDR2 YYEKEE (reference sequence). Trimming removed 0 bases from V and 0 bases from J; junction bases left unmatched: 3. The CDR3 length is 15 residues. CDR3 nucleotide sequence: TGTGCCAGCAGCTTGGAAGGGGACAGCTCCTACGAGCAGTACTTC. It yields the protein CASSLEGDSSYEQYF.

The sample holds one count of this clone. The rearrangement links TRBV28 to TRBJ2-2, with TRBD2 matching over 10 bases. The germline V gene has CDR1 MDHEN and CDR2 SYDVKM. J was trimmed by 8 bases and V by 3 bases; bases with no gene match: 6. The CDR3 consists of 15 residues. CDR3 coding DNA: TGTGCCAGCAGTTTCATCAGCGGGGGGGCAGGGGAGCTGTTTTTT. It translates to CASSFISGGAGELFF.

This chain connects TRBV19 to TRBJ2-6; perhaps TRBD1 as D (5 bases). CDR3 length: 16 amino acids. Deletions cut 1 base from V and 3 bases from J, with 10 bases between. The germline V gene has CDR1 LNHDA and CDR2 SQIVND (reference sequence). This CDR3 is CASSIGQGGGANVLTF. In DNA form, the CDR3 reads TGTGCCAGTAGTATAGGTCAGGGTGGTGGGGCCAACGTCCTGACTTTC.

The V call is TRBV7-9, the J call TRBJ1-4, with a weak D call TRBD1 (6 bases). Germline CDR1 SEHNR, CDR2 FQNEAQ (reference sequence). Between the trimmed V and J ends, which lost 5 bases and 4 bases, there was a span of 14 bases. CDR3 length: 15 amino acids. CDR3 loop: CASSRKTGSNEKLFF. DNA of the CDR3: TGTGCCAGCAGCCGAAAGACAGGAAGTAATGAAAAACTGTTTTTT.

This chain connects TRBV4-1 to TRBJ2-3; a possible D gene is TRBD2 (7 bases). Germline CDR1 reads MGHRA; CDR2 reads YSYEKL. V lost 6 bases and J 6 bases, leaving 16 bases between the germline ends. The CDR3 has 14 residues. Written as DNA, the CDR3 is TGCGCCAGCAGTAGGATCGGGGGGCGGGATACGCAGTATTTT. It is translated as CASSRIGGRDTQYF.

The chain has TRBV11-2 and TRBJ2-4, with D hard to call. The germline V gene has CDR1 SGHAT and CDR2 FQNNGV. The CDR3 runs to 14 residues. V was trimmed by 7 bases and J by 0 bases, leaving 10 bases between them. CDR3 amino acids: CASNRDVAKNIQYF. In DNA form, the CDR3 reads TGTGCCAGCAACCGAGATGTAGCCAAAAACATTCAGTACTTC.

The genes are TRBV2 and TRBJ2-3; 9 bases are a match to TRBD1. Losses at the gene ends were 10 bases for V and 4 bases for J; bases not matched to a gene: 12. This CDR3 has 15 amino acids. Looked up from germline, CDR1 is SNHLY and CDR2 is FYNNEI. CDR3 in DNA: TGTGCCACCCTGGTACCGGACAGGGGTTCAGATACGCAGTATTTT. Protein product: CATLVPDRGSDTQYF. Based on the CDR3 plus reference TRBV2 and TRBJ2-3, the full variable domain is EPEVTQTPSHQVTQMGQEVILRCVPISNHLYFYWYRQILGQKVEFLVSFYNNEISEKSEIFDDQFSVERPDGSNFTLKIRSTKLEDSAMYFCATLVPDRGSDTQYFGPGTRLTVL.

The chain couples TRBV5-4 to TRBJ2-2; 8 bases map to TRBD2. With V trimmed by 0 bases and J by 4 bases, 8 bases remained unmatched. The CDR3 totals 17 residues. The V gene's germline CDR1 is SGHNT and CDR2 YYREEE (reference sequence). The CDR3: CASSLASSGSPTGELFF. In DNA form, the CDR3 reads TGTGCCAGCAGCTTGGCCTCCAGCGGGAGTCCCACCGGGGAGCTGTTTTTT.

The V and J genes are TRBV2 and TRBJ1-1; 11 nucleotides line up with TRBD1. V was pared by 8 bases and J by 4 bases, with 12 bases of the junction left unmatched. Germline V CDR1 and CDR2: SNHLY, FYNNEI. This CDR3 region has 16 residues. CDR3 in amino acids: CASHFGRDRGGTEAFF. The CDR3 nucleotides read TGTGCCAGCCACTTCGGGCGGGACAGGGGGGGCACTGAAGCTTTCTTT. The full variable domain, in which reference TRBV2 and TRBJ1-1 provide the parts outside the CDR3, is EPEVTQTPSHQVTQMGQEVILRCVPISNHLYFYWYRQILGQKVEFLVSFYNNEISEKSEIFDDQFSVERPDGSNFTLKIRSTKLEDSAMYFCASHFGRDRGGTEAFFGQGTRLTVV.

The chain couples TRBV10-2 to TRBJ1-2; possible D gene TRBD1, 5 bases. V shed 2 bases and J shed 0 bases, with 10 bases lying between them. Germline V CDR1 and CDR2: WSHSY, SAAADI. The CDR3 is 15 amino acids. CDR3 residues: CASSEGGNPNYGYTF. The DNA of the CDR3 is TGCGCCAGCAGTGAGGGGGGGAATCCTAACTATGGCTACACCTTC.

Only a few counts were recorded for this clone. The gene calls are TRBV10-3 and TRBJ2-1; maybe TRBD2 (5 bases). Between the trimmed V and J ends, which lost 6 bases and 5 bases, there was a span of 17 bases. The germline V gene has CDR1 ENHRY and CDR2 SYGVKD. The CDR3 contains 15 residues. CDR3: CAIRGGPGSDNEQFF. The DNA of the CDR3 is TGTGCCATCAGGGGCGGGCCGGGAAGTGACAATGAGCAGTTCTTC.

The chain carries TRBV19 and TRBJ2-1; 11 bases are shared with TRBD2. The germline gives CDR1 LNHDA, CDR2 SQIVND (reference sequence). This CDR3 region has 15 residues. V was pared by 5 bases and J by 8 bases, with 8 bases of the junction left unmatched. CDR3: CASSRTSGSMDEQFF. CDR3 sequence (DNA): TGTGCCAGTAGTCGCACTAGCGGGAGTATGGATGAGCAGTTCTTC.

The rearrangement uses TRBV19 and TRBJ2-3, with 7 nucleotides matching TRBD2. J lost 2 bases, V lost 3 bases, and 5 bases had no gene match. Germline CDR1 LNHDA, CDR2 SQIVND (reference sequence). The CDR3 sequence is 15 residues long. CDR3 protein: CASSIYSGNTDTQYF. CDR3 nucleotide sequence: TGTGCCAGTAGTATCTACAGCGGGAACACAGATACGCAGTATTTT.